This TCR beta chain is from a study of regulatory T cells in long-lasting Graves disease. Study summary: Less than 3 months of antithyroid drugs had been taken by newly diagnosed Graves' patients.

Overall study results and limits: Whereas new patients shared 1,000 or so public clonotypes, persistent patients shared more, at about 3,000. Patients with persistent disease showed a bias toward TRBV28, TRBJ1-2 and TRBJ2-5.

Remarks on this clonotype: What it recognizes is unknown.

HTBI primers from iRepertoire and Arm-PCR of CDR3 regions yielded the TCR beta libraries. Per the authors' pipeline: The samples yielded roughly 64 TRBV and roughly 15 TRBJ segments. One entry per CDR3 protein results from TCRdb running MiXCR on the multiplex PCR reads. The authors' filters were not applied to this entry. Counted here are 250,000 to 400,000 distinct CDR3 sequences, 18% occurring once; the ten biggest clones make up around 37%. The V and J ends lost 3 bases and 10 bases, in that order; junction bases with no gene match: 11. The CDR3 spans 16 residues. CDR1 is SNHLY, CDR2 FYNNEI, per germline. The time point was: newly diagnosed GD, antithyroid drugs for less than 3 months. RNA isolated from PBMCs was used to make the TCR library.

This chain uses TRBV2 with TRBJ2-1, with 11 bases lining up with TRBD2. The material sequenced was peripheral blood mononuclear cells (PBMCs), taken at new diagnosis, from a patient treated with antithyroid drugs. The receptor comes from a female donor with Graves disease. CDR3 amino acids: CASSEVTSGRSYEQFF. Here the CDR3 DNA reads TGTGCCAGCAGTGAGGTCACTAGCGGGAGAAGCTACGAGCAGTTCTTC.